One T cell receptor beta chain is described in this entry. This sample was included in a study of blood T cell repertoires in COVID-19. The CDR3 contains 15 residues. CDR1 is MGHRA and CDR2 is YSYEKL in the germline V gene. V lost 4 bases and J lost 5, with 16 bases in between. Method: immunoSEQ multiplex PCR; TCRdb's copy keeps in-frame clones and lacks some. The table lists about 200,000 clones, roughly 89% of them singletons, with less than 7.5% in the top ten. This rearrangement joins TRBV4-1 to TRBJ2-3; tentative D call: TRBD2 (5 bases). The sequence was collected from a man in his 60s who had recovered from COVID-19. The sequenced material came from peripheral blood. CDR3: CASSLATEALDTQYF. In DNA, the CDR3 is TGCGCCAGCAGCCTAGCCACGGAGGCCCTAGATACGCAGTATTTT.